This is a list of T cell receptor beta chains from one sample in a study of metastatic and nonmetastatic thyroid tumors. TCRdb reanalyzed the PCR reads via MiXCR. The sample contains about 93,000 clones, 12% of which appear only once. Sequencing was performed on blood. The receptors originated from a female donor with papillary thyroid cancer or a benign thyroid nodule (not recorded which). Some clones in this sample may be carry-over from other donors' samples. The CDR3 runs from the conserved cysteine through the conserved F or W. Each record gives: clone size, J gene, D gene, V gene, CDR3 protein. The D gene is left open where the match is weak. Expanded clones get a size class; other rows say once, few or many, or leave the size out.

>NA|TRBJ1-1|NA|TRBV27
CASSNVRAQGNTEAFF
>many|TRBJ2-5|NA|TRBV24-1
CATIRGLETQYF
>many|TRBJ2-7|NA|TRBV28
CASSSRHLQYEQYF
>many|TRBJ1-2|NA|TRBV4-1
CASSGVGFYGYTF
>many|TRBJ2-5|TRBD2|TRBV19
CASSLGGAGGQTQYF
>many|TRBJ2-5|TRBD2|TRBV2
CASSRTSGAEQETQYF
>many|TRBJ2-2|NA|TRBV20-1
CSARRGANTGELFF
>many|TRBJ2-7|NA|TRBV14
CASSQELVGEQYF
>many|TRBJ1-1|NA|TRBV18
CASSPRSGVNTEAFF
>NA|TRBJ2-1|NA|TRBV28
CASSSIGASYNEQFF
>few|TRBJ2-3|NA|TRBV5-4
CASSLTSEDTQYF
>many|TRBJ2-1|NA|TRBV27
CASSRSMEGYNEQFF
>many|TRBJ2-5|NA|TRBV11-2
CTSSLGTGKETQYF
>many|TRBJ2-5|NA|TRBV4-2
CASRGRDRETQYF
>many|TRBJ1-1|NA|TRBV5-1
CASSLVRAGNTEAFF
>many|TRBJ2-1|TRBD2|TRBV5-1
CASRQGLVNEQFF
>NA|TRBJ2-7|TRBD2|TRBV19
CASVLAGGEHYF
>many|TRBJ1-4|NA|TRBV7-9
CASSLGEVGNEKLFF
>few|TRBJ2-6|NA|TRBV5-4
CASILGPTRAHPLSGANVLTF
>many|TRBJ1-2|NA|TRBV29-1
CSVATGFYGYTF